This T cell receptor beta chain was sequenced for a study of blood T cell repertoires in COVID-19. The junction had 7 bases not matched to a gene; V was cut back by 6 bases and J by 1 base. CDR3 length: 15 amino acids. Germline V gene lookup returns CDR1 SNHLY and CDR2 FYNNEI. The protocol was immunoSEQ multiplex PCR, while the TCRdb copy is restricted to in-frame clones and leaves out a portion. The sample records 150,000 to 200,000 clones, more than 75% being singletons. The sequenced material came from peripheral blood. The source is a woman aged 65 to 85 with acute or convalescent COVID-19. The V call is TRBV2, the J call TRBJ1-1, with 8 bases fitting TRBD1. The CDR3 protein is CASRSQQGANTEAFF. The DNA for the CDR3 is TGTGCCAGCAGGAGTCAGCAGGGGGCGAACACTGAAGCTTTCTTT.